These 22 T cell receptor beta chains share one sample of origin, sequenced in a study of patients and donors after allogeneic stem cell transplantation. TCRdb used MiXCR to reprocess the RT-PCR reads, holding one entry per CDR3 protein. In the table there are 20,000 to 30,000 distinct CDR3 sequences, roughly two fifths of which are singletons. Sequencing input: blood, either unsorted or a sorted T cell fraction (not recorded which). These receptors were collected from a human donor who was either an allogeneic HSCT recipient or a stem cell or donor lymphocyte infusion donor (not recorded which). It is not recorded whose cells these are; they may come from a transplant donor.

This rearrangement joins TRBV29-1 to TRBJ2-3, with no clear D. This CDR3 is built from 16 residues. Germline loops: CDR1 SQVTM, CDR2 ANQGSEA. Trimming took off 3 bases at V and 0 bases at J, with 16 bases between the two ends. The CDR3 sequence is CSVDRRRKFSTDTQYF. The CDR3 DNA reads TGCAGCGTTGACCGCCGGCGGAAGTTTAGCACAGATACGCAGTATTTT.

This clonotype has at least ten counts. The CDR3 protein is CASSLGSSTDTQYF. In DNA, the CDR3 is TGTGCCAGCAGCTTGGGCAGTAGCACAGATACGCAGTATTTT. This sequence joins TRBV7-8 and TRBJ2-3; D call uncertain. The V end was cut by 3 bases, the J end by 0 bases, with 7 bases between. Germline CDR1 SGHVS, CDR2 FQNEAQ. This CDR3 spans 14 amino acids.

This clonotype was seen repeatedly, ten times or more. The chain has TRBV7-6 and TRBJ1-1; a possible D gene is TRBD1 (5 bases). The V end was cut by 5 bases, the J end by 7 bases, with 23 bases between. The CDR3 length is 16 residues. Germline-derived CDR1 and CDR2 are SGHVS and FNYEAQ. This chain's CDR3 is CASSLSGLTGDFEAFF. CDR3 DNA sequence: TGTGCCAGCAGCCTTAGCGGTCTAACAGGAGATTTTGAAGCTTTCTTT.

The V gene is TRBV12-3 or TRBV12-4, the J gene TRBJ2-1, with 9 bases matching TRBD1. With V trimmed by 1 base and J by 10 bases, 8 bases remained unmatched. CDR3 length: 15 residues. DNA for the CDR3: TGTGCCAGCAGTTTAGTCGGACAGGGGCTAGGAGAGCAGTTCTTC. Translated: CASSLVGQGLGEQFF.

The chain has TRBV12-3 or TRBV12-4 and TRBJ2-5, with D tentatively TRBD1 (5 bases). There are 16 residues in the CDR3. Trimming took off 5 bases at V and 5 bases at J, with 21 bases between the two ends. The chain's CDR3 is CASSPPRQRLRETQYF. The CDR3 DNA follows: TGTGCCAGCAGTCCTCCCCGACAGAGACTCCGGGAGACCCAGTACTTC.

The chain has TRBV5-1 and TRBJ2-5, with 11 nucleotides matching TRBD2. The ends lost 7 bases at V and 8 bases at J; junction bases unmatched: 10. Per the germline V gene, CDR1 is SGHRS and CDR2 is YFSETQ. This CDR3 spans 14 amino acids. CDR3 sequence reads: CASSSATSGATQYF. The CDR3 DNA sequence: TGCGCCAGCTCCTCTGCGACTAGCGGGGCCACCCAGTACTTC.

The gene calls are TRBV9 and TRBJ1-5, with unresolved D. The CDR3 has 16 amino acids. V shed 0 bases and J shed 1 base, with 11 bases lying between them. CDR1 and CDR2 from the germline V gene are SGDLS and YYNGEE. This CDR3 is CASSVGEGRSNQPQHF. CDR3 coding DNA: TGTGCCAGCAGCGTAGGAGAAGGGCGGAGCAATCAGCCCCAGCATTTT. Complete variable domain (other parts from reference TRBV9 and TRBJ1-5): DSGVTQTPKHLITATGQRVTLRCSPRSGDLSVYWYQQSLDQGLQFLIQYYNGEERAKGNILERFSAQQFPDLHSELNLSSLELGDSALYFCASSVGEGRSNQPQHFGDGTRLSIL.

The table lists this clonotype with a few counts. V and J are TRBV5-1 and TRBJ1-1; TRBD1 matches 7 bases. The CDR3 is made up of 16 amino acids. Germline V gene sequence: CDR1 SGHRS, CDR2 YFSETQ. V was clipped by 4 bases and J by 1 base; unmatched bases: 10. CDR3 protein: CASSPLRTGWNTEAFF. The CDR3 DNA reads as TGCGCCAGCAGCCCCTTACGGACAGGTTGGAACACTGAAGCTTTCTTT.

This clonotype has just a few counts. The V and J genes are TRBV29-1 and TRBJ1-1, with D tentatively TRBD1 (5 bases). CDR1 and CDR2 from the germline V gene are SQVTM and ANQGSEA. CDR3 length equals 13 residues. V was cut by 5 bases and J by 1 base, with 11 bases left in between. The CDR3 sequence is CSVSGGTNTEAFF. In nucleotides, the CDR3 is TGCAGCGTTTCCGGGGGGACGAACACTGAAGCTTTCTTT.

The chain links TRBV12-3 or TRBV12-4 to TRBJ1-2; no reliable D call. V dropped 6 bases and J dropped 4 bases, with 9 bases sitting between them. CDR3 length: 12 amino acids. CDR3 protein: CASSPDLYGYTF. Here the CDR3 DNA reads TGTGCCAGCAGCCCGGACCTCTATGGCTACACCTTC.

The chain has TRBV7-9 and TRBJ2-7; 9 bases fit TRBD1. The CDR3 sequence is 15 residues long. The V gene end was trimmed by 1 base and the J gene end by 3 bases; junction bases not matched to a gene: 4. Germline V gives CDR1 SEHNR, CDR2 FQNEAQ (reference sequence). CDR3 amino acids: CASSLGGQGNYEQYF. DNA of the CDR3: TGTGCCAGCAGCTTAGGGGGACAGGGTAACTACGAGCAGTACTTC.

CDR3 bases: TGCGCCAGCAGTTGGGCAGGGGTATGGGATGAAAAACTGTTTTTT. It yields the protein CASSWAGVWDEKLFF. The chain recombines TRBV5-1 with TRBJ1-4; D possibly corresponds to TRBD1 (6 bases). CDR1 is SGHRS and CDR2 is YFSETQ in the germline V gene. CDR3 length equals 15 residues. V shed 5 bases and J shed 6 bases, with 17 bases lying between them.

This clonotype was seen once. This sequence joins TRBV4-1 and TRBJ2-2; D unresolved. Germline V gene data show CDR1 as MGHRA and CDR2 as YSYEKL. The V gene lost 4 bases and the J gene lost 9 bases, with 9 bases spanning the gap. The CDR3 has 12 amino acids. As DNA, the CDR3 is TGCGCCAGCAGCCCGCGAAGTTGGGAGCTGTTTTTT. Residues: CASSPRSWELFF.

The gene calls are TRBV20-1 and TRBJ1-6; no clear D gene. There are 14 residues in the CDR3. Trimming took 1 base from V and 5 from J, leaving 9 bases between them. The germline V gene has CDR1 DFQATT and CDR2 SNEGSKA (reference sequence). CDR3 nucleotide sequence: TGCAGTGCTAGAGCAGGAGTTAATAATTCACCCCTCCACTTT. Translating gives CSARAGVNNSPLHF.

This chain links TRBV2 with TRBJ1-2, with 7 bases fitting TRBD1. The CDR3 sequence is 17 residues long. The germline V gene has CDR1 SNHLY and CDR2 FYNNEI. Trimming removed 5 bases from V and 0 bases from J; junction bases left unmatched: 12. The CDR3 reads CASSYPRDRLANYGYTF. In DNA, the CDR3 is TGTGCCAGCAGTTATCCTCGGGACAGACTTGCTAACTATGGCTACACCTTC.

This clonotype was recorded only once. The chain is built from TRBV27 and TRBJ2-7, with 14 bases identical to TRBD2. Germline lookup yields CDR1 MNHEY and CDR2 SMNVEV (reference sequence). The CDR3 is 18 amino acids. The V and J ends lost 3 bases and 0 bases, in that order; junction bases with no gene match: 7. The CDR3 protein is CASSFMGLAGVPSYEQYF. The CDR3 DNA sequence: TGTGCCAGCAGTTTCATGGGACTAGCGGGAGTCCCCTCCTACGAGCAGTACTTC.

The gene calls are TRBV7-8 and TRBJ2-4, with D unclear. The CDR3 length is 15 residues. The germline CDR1 and CDR2 sequences are SGHVS and FQNEAQ. V lost 2 bases, J lost 6 bases, and 14 bases lay in between. CDR3 coding DNA: TGTGCCAGCAGCTTACCGGCCTCGACGGGAAACATTCAGTACTTC. It translates to CASSLPASTGNIQYF.

The V and J genes are TRBV10-3 and TRBJ1-3; D unresolved. V was cut by 3 bases and J by 0 bases, with 3 bases left in between. The CDR3 length is 13 residues. Looked up from germline, CDR1 is ENHRY and CDR2 is SYGVKD. CDR3 in DNA: TGTGCCATCAGTGATGGCTCTGGAAACACCATATATTTT. As protein: CAISDGSGNTIYF.

The rearrangement uses TRBV20-1 and TRBJ1-4; possibly TRBD1 for D (6 bases). The germline CDR1 and CDR2 sequences are DFQATT and SNEGSKA (reference sequence). The CDR3 covers 13 residues. The V gene lost 0 bases and the J gene lost 7 bases, with 9 bases spanning the gap. The CDR3, as DNA: TGCAGTGCTAGAGATCACAGGGCTGAAAAACTGTTTTTT. Translated, it gives CSARDHRAEKLFF.

This clonotype was seen only once. V is TRBV20-1 and J is TRBJ1-6; D call uncertain. The CDR3 runs 15 residues. V was pared by 4 bases and J by 0 bases, with 10 bases between. In germline, CDR1 is DFQATT, CDR2 SNEGSKA (reference sequence). The CDR3 DNA reads as TGCAGTGCTATCGAGGGTAGCTCCTATAATTCACCCCTCCACTTT. Its translation is CSAIEGSSYNSPLHF.

V and J are TRBV6-5 and TRBJ2-5; 7 nucleotides line up with TRBD2. Germline values: CDR1 MNHEY, CDR2 SVGAGI. CDR3 size: 16 residues. V shed 5 bases, J shed 4 bases, and the junction held 13 bases outside the gene matches. The CDR3 DNA reads as TGTGCCAGCAGTGGCTGGGGGGGGTTATTAGGAGAGACCCAGTACTTC. This sequence encodes CASSGWGGLLGETQYF.

The chain links TRBV20-1 to TRBJ2-3; 9 nucleotides match TRBD2. Losses at the gene ends were 5 bases for V and 6 bases for J; bases not matched to a gene: 0. Per the germline V gene, CDR1 is DFQATT and CDR2 is SNEGSKA (reference sequence). The length of the CDR3 is 11 residues. The CDR3 spells CSAGTSDTQYF. The CDR3 bases are TGCAGTGCTGGGACTAGCGATACGCAGTATTTT.